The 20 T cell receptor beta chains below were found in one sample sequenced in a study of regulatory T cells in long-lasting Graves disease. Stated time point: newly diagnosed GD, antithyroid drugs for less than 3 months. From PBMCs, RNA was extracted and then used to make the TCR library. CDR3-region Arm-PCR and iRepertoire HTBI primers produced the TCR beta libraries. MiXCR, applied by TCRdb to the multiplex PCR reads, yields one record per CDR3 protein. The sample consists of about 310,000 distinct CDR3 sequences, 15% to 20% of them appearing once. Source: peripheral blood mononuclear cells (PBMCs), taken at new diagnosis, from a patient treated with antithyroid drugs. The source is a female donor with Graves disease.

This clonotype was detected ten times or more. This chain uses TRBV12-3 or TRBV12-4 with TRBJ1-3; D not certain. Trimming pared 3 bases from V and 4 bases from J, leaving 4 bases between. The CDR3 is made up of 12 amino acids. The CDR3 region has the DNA TGTGCCAGCAGTTTGGTAGGAAACACCATATATTTT. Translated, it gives CASSLVGNTIYF.

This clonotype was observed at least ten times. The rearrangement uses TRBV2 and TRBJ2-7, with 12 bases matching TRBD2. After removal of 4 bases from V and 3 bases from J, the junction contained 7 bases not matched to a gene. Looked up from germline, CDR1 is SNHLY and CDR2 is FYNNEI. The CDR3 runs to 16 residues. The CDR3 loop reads CASSGRTSGEYYEQYF. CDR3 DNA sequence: TGTGCCAGCAGTGGACGGACTAGCGGGGAATACTACGAGCAGTACTTC.

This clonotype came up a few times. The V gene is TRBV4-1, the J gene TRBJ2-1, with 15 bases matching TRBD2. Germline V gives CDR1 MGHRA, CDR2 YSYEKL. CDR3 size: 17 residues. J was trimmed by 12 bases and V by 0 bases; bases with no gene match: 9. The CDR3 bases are TGCGCCAGCAGCCAAGAAAGGGGGGGGGGACTAGCGGGAGGGCAGTTCTTC. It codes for CASSQERGGGLAGGQFF.

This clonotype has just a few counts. This chain's CDR3 is CSAKDRPSYEQYF. DNA of the CDR3: TGCAGTGCTAAGGACAGGCCCTCCTACGAGCAGTACTTC. The chain links TRBV20-1 to TRBJ2-7; 7 bases match TRBD1. This CDR3 has 13 residues. Germline V gene lookup returns CDR1 DFQATT and CDR2 SNEGSKA (reference sequence). J was trimmed by 0 bases and V by 4 bases; bases with no gene match: 3.

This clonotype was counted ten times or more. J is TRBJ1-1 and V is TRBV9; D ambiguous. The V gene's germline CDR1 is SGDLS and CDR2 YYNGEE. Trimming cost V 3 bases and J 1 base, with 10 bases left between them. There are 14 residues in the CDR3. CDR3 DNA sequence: TGTGCCAGCAGCGAGGGCGGACCGAACACTGAAGCTTTCTTT. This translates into CASSEGGPNTEAFF.

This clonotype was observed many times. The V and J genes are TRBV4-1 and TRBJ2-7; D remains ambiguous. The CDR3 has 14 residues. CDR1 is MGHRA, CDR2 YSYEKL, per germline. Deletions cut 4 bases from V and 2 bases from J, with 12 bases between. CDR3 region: CASSRKAETYEQYF. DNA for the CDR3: TGCGCCAGCAGCCGGAAGGCCGAAACCTACGAGCAGTACTTC.

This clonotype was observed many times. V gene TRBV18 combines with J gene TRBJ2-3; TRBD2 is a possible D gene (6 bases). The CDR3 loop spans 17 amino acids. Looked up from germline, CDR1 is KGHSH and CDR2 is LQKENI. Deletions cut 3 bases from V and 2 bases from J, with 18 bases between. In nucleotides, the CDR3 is TGTGCCAGCTCACCCCCTAGGGGTCGGGGGACCACAGATACGCAGTATTTT. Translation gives CASSPPRGRGTTDTQYF.

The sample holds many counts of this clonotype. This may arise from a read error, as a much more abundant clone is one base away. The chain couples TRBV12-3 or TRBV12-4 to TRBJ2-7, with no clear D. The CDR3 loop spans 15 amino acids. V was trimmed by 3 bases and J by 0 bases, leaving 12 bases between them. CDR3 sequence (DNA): TGTGCCAGCAGTTTGAGGCAGATCCGCTCCTACGAGCAGTACTTC. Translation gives CASSLRQIRSYEQYF.

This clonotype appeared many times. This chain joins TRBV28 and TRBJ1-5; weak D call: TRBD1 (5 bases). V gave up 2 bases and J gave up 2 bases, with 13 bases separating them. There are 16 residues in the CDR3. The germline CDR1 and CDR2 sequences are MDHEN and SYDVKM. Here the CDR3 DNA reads TGTGCCAGCAGTTTAGCCGGGGCCAGGGGCAATCAGCCCCAGCATTTT. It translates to CASSLAGARGNQPQHF. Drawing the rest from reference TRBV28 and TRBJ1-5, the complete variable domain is DVKVTQSSRYLVKRTGEKVFLECVQDMDHENMFWYRQDPGLGLRLIYFSYDVKMKEKGDIPEGYSVSREKKERFSLILESASTNQTSMYLCASSLAGARGNQPQHFGDGTRLSIL.

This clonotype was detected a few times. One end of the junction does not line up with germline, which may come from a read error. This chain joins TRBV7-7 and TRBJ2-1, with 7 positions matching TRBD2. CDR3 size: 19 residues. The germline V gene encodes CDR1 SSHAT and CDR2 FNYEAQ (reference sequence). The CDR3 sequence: CASSLFGTAGASTDNEQFF. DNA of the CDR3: TGTGCTAGCAGCTTATTTGGTACCGCGGGAGCATCCACTGACAATGAGCAGTTCTTC.

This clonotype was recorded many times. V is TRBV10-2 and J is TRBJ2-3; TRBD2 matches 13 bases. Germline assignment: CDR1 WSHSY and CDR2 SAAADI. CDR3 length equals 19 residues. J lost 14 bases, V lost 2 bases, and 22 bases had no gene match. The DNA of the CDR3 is TGCGCCAGCAGTGAGGGGCCTAGCCGTCCGGGACTAGCGGGAATATTTCCGTATTTT. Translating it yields CASSEGPSRPGLAGIFPYF.

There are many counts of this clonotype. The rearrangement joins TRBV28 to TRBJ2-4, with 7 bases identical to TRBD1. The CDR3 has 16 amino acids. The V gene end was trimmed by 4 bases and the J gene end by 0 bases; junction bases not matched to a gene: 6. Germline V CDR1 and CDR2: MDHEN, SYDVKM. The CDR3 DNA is TGTGCCAGCAGTTCGTTGGACAGGCTAGCCAAAAACATTCAGTACTTC. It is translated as CASSSLDRLAKNIQYF.

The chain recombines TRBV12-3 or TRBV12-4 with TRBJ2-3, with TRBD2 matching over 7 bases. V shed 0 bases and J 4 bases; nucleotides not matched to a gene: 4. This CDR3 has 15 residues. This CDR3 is CASSLAGGTSDTQYF. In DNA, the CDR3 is TGTGCCAGCAGTTTAGCGGGAGGGACTTCAGATACGCAGTATTTT.

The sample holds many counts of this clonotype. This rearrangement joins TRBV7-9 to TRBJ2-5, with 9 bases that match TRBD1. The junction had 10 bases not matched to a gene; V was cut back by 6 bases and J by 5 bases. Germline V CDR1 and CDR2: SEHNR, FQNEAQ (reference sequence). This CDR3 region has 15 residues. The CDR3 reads CASRPFKTGGETQYF. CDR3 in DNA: TGTGCCAGCAGACCTTTCAAGACAGGGGGGGAGACCCAGTACTTC.

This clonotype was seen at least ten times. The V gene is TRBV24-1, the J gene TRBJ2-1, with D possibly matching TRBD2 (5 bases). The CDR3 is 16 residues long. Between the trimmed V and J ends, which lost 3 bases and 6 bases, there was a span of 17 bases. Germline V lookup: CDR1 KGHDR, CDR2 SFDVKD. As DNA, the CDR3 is TGTGCCACCAGTGATCTCACCGGGGATTTGGGCAATGAGCAGTTCTTC. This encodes CATSDLTGDLGNEQFF.

In DNA form, the CDR3 reads TGTGCCAGTAGCACCGGGTCCCTCAGGGAGACCCAGTACTTC. Translating gives CASSTGSLRETQYF. J is TRBJ2-5 and V is TRBV19; unclear D gene. V gave up 6 bases and J gave up 5 bases, with 16 bases separating them. Germline CDR1 is LNHDA and CDR2 is SQIVND (reference sequence). This CDR3 contains 14 residues.

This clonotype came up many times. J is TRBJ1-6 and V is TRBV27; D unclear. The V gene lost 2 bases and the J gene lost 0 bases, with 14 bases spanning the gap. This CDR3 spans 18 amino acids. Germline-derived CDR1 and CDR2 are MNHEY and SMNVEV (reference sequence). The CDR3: CASSLAGVPSSYNSPLHF. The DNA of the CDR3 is TGTGCCAGCAGTTTAGCTGGGGTCCCGAGCTCCTATAATTCACCCCTCCACTTT.

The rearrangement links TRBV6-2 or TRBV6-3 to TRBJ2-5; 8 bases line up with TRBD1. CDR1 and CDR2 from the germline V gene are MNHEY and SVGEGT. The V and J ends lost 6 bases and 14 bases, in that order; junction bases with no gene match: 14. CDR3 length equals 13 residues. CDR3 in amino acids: CASSAEHPDRVYF. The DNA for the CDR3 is TGTGCCAGCAGCGCCGAGCACCCGGACAGGGTATACTTC.

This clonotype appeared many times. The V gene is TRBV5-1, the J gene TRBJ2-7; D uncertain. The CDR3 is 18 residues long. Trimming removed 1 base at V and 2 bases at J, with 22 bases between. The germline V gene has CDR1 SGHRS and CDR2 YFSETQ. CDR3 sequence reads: CASSLYVGSGKGPYEQYF. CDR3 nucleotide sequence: TGCGCCAGCAGCTTGTATGTGGGGTCCGGAAAGGGCCCCTACGAGCAGTACTTC.

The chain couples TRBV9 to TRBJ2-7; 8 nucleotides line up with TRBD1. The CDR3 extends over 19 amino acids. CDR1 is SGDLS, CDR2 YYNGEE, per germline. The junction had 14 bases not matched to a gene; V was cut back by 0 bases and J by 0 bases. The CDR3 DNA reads TGTGCCAGCAGCGTAGGGGCAGGGGGCTTAGCAGCGAGCTCCTACGAGCAGTACTTC. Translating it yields CASSVGAGGLAASSYEQYF.